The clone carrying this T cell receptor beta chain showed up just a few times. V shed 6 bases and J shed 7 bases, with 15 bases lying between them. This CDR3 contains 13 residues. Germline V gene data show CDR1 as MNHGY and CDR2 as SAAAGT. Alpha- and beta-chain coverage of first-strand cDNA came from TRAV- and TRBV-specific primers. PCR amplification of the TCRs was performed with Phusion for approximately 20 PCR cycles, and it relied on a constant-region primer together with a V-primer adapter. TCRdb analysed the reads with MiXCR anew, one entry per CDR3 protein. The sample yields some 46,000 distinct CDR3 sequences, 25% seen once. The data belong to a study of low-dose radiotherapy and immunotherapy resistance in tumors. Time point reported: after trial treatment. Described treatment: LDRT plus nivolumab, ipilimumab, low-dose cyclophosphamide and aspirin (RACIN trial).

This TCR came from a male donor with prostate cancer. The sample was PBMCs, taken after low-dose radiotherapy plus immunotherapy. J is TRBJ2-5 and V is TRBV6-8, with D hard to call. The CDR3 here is CASRKPGLGTQYF. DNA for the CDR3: TGTGCCAGCAGAAAACCAGGTTTGGGGACCCAGTACTTC.